The clone carrying this TCR beta chain was seen at least ten times. As yet, its antigen is unknown. This sample was included in a study of T cells after yellow fever vaccination. TCRdb called the 5' RACE reads again in MiXCR, with one record for every CDR3 protein. The top ten hold under 0.85% of the sample, which has more than 120,000 distinct CDR3 sequences, 7% to 9% seen once. V lost 5 bases to trimming and J lost 9 bases; unmatched junction nucleotides: 12. Per the germline V gene, CDR1 is MNHEY and CDR2 is SVGEGT. The CDR3 totals 17 residues. Study results and caveats: The presence of abundant clonotypes contaminating from the bulk population was possible in FACS-sorted repertoires.

This TCR came from a man aged 25-45 years who received the YFV17D yellow fever vaccine. J is TRBJ2-1 and V is TRBV6-2 or TRBV6-3; 14 nucleotides align to TRBD2. Sequenced material: CD4+ T cells sorted from PBMCs, taken 5 days after the yellow fever booster vaccination. CDR3 region: CASSQRTSGRSGGEQFF. The CDR3 DNA is TGTGCCAGCAGTCAGCGGACTAGCGGGAGGTCGGGCGGTGAGCAGTTCTTC.